This T cell receptor beta chain appears in the sequencing data of a study of blood T cell repertoires in COVID-19. On the study more broadly: Donors in Cohort 3 who had recovered were those with two negative PCRs, healthcare professional clearance, or resolution of their symptoms.

This study enrolled people aged roughly 18 to 89 from about 24 US geographic areas. As handled by the study authors: Cell counts per sample came from amplifying reference gene primers. Sequencing was performed with immunoSEQ multiplex PCR; in TCRdb, only in-frame clones are kept and a portion is missing. V, J and clone size derive from that table, while D and trimming were established from the DNA sequence. There are 150,000 to 200,000 clones in the sample; about 85% occur only once, and approximately 25% lies in the top ten. The CDR3 has 13 amino acids. Germline-derived CDR1 and CDR2 are LNHDA and SQIVND (reference sequence). Trimming cost V 5 bases and J 3 bases, with 7 bases left between them.

This clonotype originated in a woman in her thirties or forties in a cohort exposed to, infected with or recovered from COVID-19 (not recorded which). The chain couples TRBV19 to TRBJ1-4; D is unclear. The sequencing input was PBMCs or T cells enriched from blood (not recorded which). In DNA form, the CDR3 reads TGTGCCAGTAGTGTTTCGGCTAATGAAAAACTGTTTTTT. Residues: CASSVSANEKLFF.